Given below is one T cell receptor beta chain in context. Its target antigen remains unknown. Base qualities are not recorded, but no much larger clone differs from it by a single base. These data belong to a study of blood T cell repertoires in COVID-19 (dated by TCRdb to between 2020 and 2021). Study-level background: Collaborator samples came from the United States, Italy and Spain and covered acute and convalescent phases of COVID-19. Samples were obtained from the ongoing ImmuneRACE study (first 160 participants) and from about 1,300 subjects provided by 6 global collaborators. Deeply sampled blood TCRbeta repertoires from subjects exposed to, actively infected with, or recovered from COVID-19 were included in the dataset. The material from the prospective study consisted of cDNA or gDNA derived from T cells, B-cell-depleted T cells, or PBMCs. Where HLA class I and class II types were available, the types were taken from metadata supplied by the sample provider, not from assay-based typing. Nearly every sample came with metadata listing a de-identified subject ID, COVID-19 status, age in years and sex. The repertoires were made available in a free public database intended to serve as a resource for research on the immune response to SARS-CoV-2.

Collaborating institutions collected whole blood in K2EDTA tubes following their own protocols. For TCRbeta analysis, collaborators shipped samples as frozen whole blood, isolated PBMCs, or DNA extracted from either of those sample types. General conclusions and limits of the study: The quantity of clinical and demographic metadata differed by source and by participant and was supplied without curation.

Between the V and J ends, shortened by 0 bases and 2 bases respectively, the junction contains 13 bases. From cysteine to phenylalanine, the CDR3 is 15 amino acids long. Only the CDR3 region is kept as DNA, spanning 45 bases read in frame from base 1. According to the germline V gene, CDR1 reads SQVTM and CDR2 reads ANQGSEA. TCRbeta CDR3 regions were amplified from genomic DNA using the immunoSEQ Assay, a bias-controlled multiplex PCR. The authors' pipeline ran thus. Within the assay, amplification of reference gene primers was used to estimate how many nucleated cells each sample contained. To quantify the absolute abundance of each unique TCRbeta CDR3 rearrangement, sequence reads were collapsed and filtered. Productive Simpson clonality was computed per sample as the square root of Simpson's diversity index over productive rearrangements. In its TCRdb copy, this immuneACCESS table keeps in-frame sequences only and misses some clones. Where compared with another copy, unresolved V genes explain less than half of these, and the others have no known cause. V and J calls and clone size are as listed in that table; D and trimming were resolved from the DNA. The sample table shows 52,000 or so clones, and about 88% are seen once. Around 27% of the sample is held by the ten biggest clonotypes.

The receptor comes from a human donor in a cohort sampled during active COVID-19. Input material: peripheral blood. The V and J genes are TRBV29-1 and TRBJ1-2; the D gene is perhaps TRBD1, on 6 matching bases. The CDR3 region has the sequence CSVEDIRGANYGYTF. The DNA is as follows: TGCAGCGTTGAAGATATCCGGGGGGCGAACTATGGCTACACCTTC.